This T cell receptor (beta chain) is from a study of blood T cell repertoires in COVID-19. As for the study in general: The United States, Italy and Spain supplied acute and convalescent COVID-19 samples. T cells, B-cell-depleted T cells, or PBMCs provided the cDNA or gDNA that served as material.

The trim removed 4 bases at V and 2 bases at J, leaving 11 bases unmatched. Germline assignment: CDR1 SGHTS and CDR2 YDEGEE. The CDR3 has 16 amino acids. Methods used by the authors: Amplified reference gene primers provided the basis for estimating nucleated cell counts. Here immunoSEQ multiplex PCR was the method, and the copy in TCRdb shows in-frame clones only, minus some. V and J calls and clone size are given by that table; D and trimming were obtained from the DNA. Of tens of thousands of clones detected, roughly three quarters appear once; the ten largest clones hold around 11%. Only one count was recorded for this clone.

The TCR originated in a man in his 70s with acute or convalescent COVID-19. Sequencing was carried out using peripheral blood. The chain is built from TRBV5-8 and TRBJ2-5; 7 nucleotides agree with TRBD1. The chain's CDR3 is CASSRARTGQQETQYF. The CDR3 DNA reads TGTGCCAGCAGCCGCGCAAGGACGGGACAGCAAGAGACCCAGTACTTC.